These 30 T cell receptor beta chains came from one sample sequenced in a study of T cell responses to AZD1222 COVID-19 vaccine. Generated by immunoSEQ multiplex PCR, the TCRdb table keeps only in-frame clones and is missing some. The repertoire has approximately 170,000 clones, 75% to 90% of them found once; the top ten carry 6.9%. Sequencing used peripheral blood, obtained on day 0 of AZD1222 vaccination. These receptors were taken from an adult in good health.

V gene TRBV19 combines with J gene TRBJ2-4; 8 positions agree with TRBD1. CDR1 and CDR2 from the germline V gene are LNHDA and SQIVND (reference sequence). Trimming removed 4 bases from V and 7 bases from J; junction bases left unmatched: 3. This CDR3 comprises 13 residues. CDR3 DNA sequence: TGTGCCAGTAGTAGGACAGGGTGGAACATTCAGTACTTC. Translated, it gives CASSRTGWNIQYF.

The rearrangement uses TRBV15 and TRBJ2-4, with 11 bases that match TRBD2. CDR1 is LNHNV and CDR2 is YYDKDF in the germline V gene (reference sequence). J gave up 4 bases and V 2 bases, and 13 bases lay outside the gene matches. This CDR3 has 19 residues. CDR3: CATSRILGDSGGDKNIQYF. CDR3 in DNA: TGTGCCACCAGCAGAATCCTCGGGGATAGCGGGGGGGATAAAAACATTCAGTACTTC.

V usage is TRBV21-1 and J usage is TRBJ2-7; the table's D call of TRBD2 was not tested on the DNA. TRBV21-1 is listed as a pseudogene. This CDR3 contains 12 residues. The DNA of the CDR3 is TGTGCCAGCATAGCGGGGTCCTACGAGCAGTACTTC. It specifies CASIAGSYEQYF.

This chain connects TRBV5-1 to TRBJ2-1; D is undetermined. From germline, CDR1 is SGHRS and CDR2 YFSETQ. This CDR3 has 16 residues. Trimming left V 1 base short and J 0 bases short, with 11 bases between. The CDR3, as DNA: TGCGCCAGCAGCTTGTTCACTGAAAGCTCCTACAATGAGCAGTTCTTC. This sequence encodes CASSLFTESSYNEQFF.

The rearrangement uses TRBV5-1 and TRBJ2-4; D remains ambiguous. Trimming stripped 4 bases from V and 1 base from J, with 15 bases between. CDR3 length: 16 residues. CDR1 SGHRS and CDR2 YFSETQ come from the germline V gene. This chain's CDR3 is CASSPVAQGAKNIQYF. For the CDR3, the DNA is TGCGCCAGCAGCCCCGTCGCGCAAGGGGCCAAAAACATTCAGTACTTC. The entire variable domain, with the rest obtained from reference TRBV5-1 and TRBJ2-4, is as follows: KAGVTQTPRYLIKTRGQQVTLSCSPISGHRSVSWYQQTPGQGLQFLFEYFSETQRNKGNFPGRFSGRQFSNSRSEMNVSTLELGDSALYLCASSPVAQGAKNIQYFGAGTRLSVL.

The genes are TRBV11-2 and TRBJ2-7; D call uncertain. Trimming stripped 4 bases from V and 2 bases from J, with 9 bases between. The CDR3 sequence is 13 residues long. From germline, CDR1 is SGHAT and CDR2 FQNNGV. CDR3 nucleotides: TGTGCCAGCAGCTCGACACCGACCTACGAGCAGTACGTC. Its translation is CASSSTPTYEQYV.

This sequence joins TRBV11-3 and TRBJ1-1; 10 bases line up with TRBD1. This CDR3 has 15 residues. Germline CDR1 SGHNT, CDR2 YENEEA. The V segment lost 1 base and the J segment 7 bases; nucleotides outside the gene matches: 6. The CDR3 DNA reads as TGTGCCAGCAGCTTAGTCCGGACAGGGGGGGGTGAAGCTTTCTTT. This sequence encodes CASSLVRTGGGEAFF.

V is TRBV7-6 and J is TRBJ2-2; a weak D match, TRBD1 (5 bases). CDR3 length: 15 amino acids. Germline CDR1 SGHVS, CDR2 FNYEAQ. V lost 5 bases, J lost 4 bases, and 14 bases lay in between. CDR3 region: CASSTGHFATGELFF. The DNA of the CDR3 is TGTGCCAGCAGCACAGGACATTTCGCCACCGGGGAGCTGTTTTTT.

This rearrangement joins TRBV7-2 to TRBJ1-5, with D possibly being TRBD1 (6 bases). The germline CDR1 and CDR2 sequences are SGHTA and FQGNSA. CDR3 length: 19 residues. Between the trimmed V and J ends, which lost 6 bases and 2 bases, there was a span of 26 bases. CDR3: CASSPGPNRAGSGNQPQHF. CDR3 bases: TGTGCCAGCAGTCCCGGGCCGAACAGGGCTGGAAGCGGCAATCAGCCCCAGCATTTT.

CDR3 DNA: TGTGCCATCAGTGACCCGTTCGGGGGTCGTGGCTCCTACGAGCAGTACGTC. Encoded protein: CAISDPFGGRGSYEQYV. The rearrangement links TRBV10-3 to TRBJ2-7, with D perhaps TRBD2 (6 bases). The CDR3 is 17 amino acids. CDR1 is ENHRY and CDR2 is SYGVKD in the germline V gene. The ends were cut back, 3 bases at V and 0 bases at J, with 18 bases in the middle.

Concerning this clone itself: One end of the junction is discordant with germline, which a read error may explain. The chain uses TRBV29-1 and TRBJ1-2, with a weak D call TRBD1 (6 bases). This CDR3 has 12 residues. CDR1 SQVTM and CDR2 ANQGSEA come from the germline V gene. DNA of the CDR3: TGCGGCGTTTCCCAGGGGAGCTATGGCTACACCTTC. This gives the protein CGVSQGSYGYTF.

The CDR3 spells CASRFPGLDGLSSFTQYF. The CDR3 nucleotides are TGTGCCAGCAGATTTCCGGGACTAGATGGCCTTTCGTCCTTTACGCAGTATTTT. The chain combines TRBV7-3 with TRBJ2-3; 8 bases are shared with TRBD2. Germline assignment: CDR1 SGHTA and CDR2 FQGTGA. This CDR3 contains 18 residues. V shed 6 bases, J shed 8 bases, and the junction held 22 bases outside the gene matches.

The V and J genes are TRBV4-3 and TRBJ1-6, with TRBD1 identical over 7 bases. Germline V CDR1 and CDR2: LGHNA, YSLEER. The CDR3 loop spans 16 amino acids. V gave up 0 bases and J gave up 10 bases; unmatched junction bases: 9. The CDR3 reads CASSQERRGRGSPLHF. In DNA, the CDR3 is TGCGCCAGCAGCCAAGAACGGAGGGGGCGCGGGTCACCCCTCCACTTT.

This clone was observed once. The rearrangement links TRBV10-3 to TRBJ1-5; possible D gene TRBD1, 5 bases. This CDR3 spans 13 amino acids. CDR1 is ENHRY, CDR2 SYGVKD, per germline. Deletions cut 5 bases from V and 5 bases from J, with 10 bases between. The CDR3 region has the DNA TGTGCCATCAGTTCCCGAGGGGATCAGCCCCAGCATTTT. It encodes CAISSRGDQPQHF.

The chain carries TRBV19 and TRBJ2-3, with D unclear. CDR3 length equals 13 residues. Looked up from germline, CDR1 is LNHDA and CDR2 is SQIVND (reference sequence). V gave up 1 base and J gave up 5 bases, with 7 bases separating them. CDR3 DNA: TGTGCCAGTAGTATAGGGGCAGGAGATACGCAGTATTTT. Its protein product is CASSIGAGDTQYF.

The chain uses TRBV9 and TRBJ2-1; the D is unclear. Germline CDR1 reads SGDLS; CDR2 reads YYNGEE. The CDR3 extends over 16 amino acids. V was pared by 4 bases and J by 0 bases, with 14 bases between. The CDR3 nucleotides are TGTGCCAGCAGCCCCCCTACCTCGAGCTCCTACAATGAGCAGTTCTTC. It translates to CASSPPTSSSYNEQFF. Combining the CDR3 with reference TRBV9 and TRBJ2-1 gives the whole variable domain DSGVTQTPKHLITATGQRVTLRCSPRSGDLSVYWYQQSLDQGLQFLIQYYNGEERAKGNILERFSAQQFPDLHSELNLSSLELGDSALYFCASSPPTSSSYNEQFFGPGTRLTVL.

This clone was seen once. The chain couples TRBV10-3 to TRBJ1-1, with TRBD1 matching 8 bases. The germline V gene has CDR1 ENHRY and CDR2 SYGVKD. V shed 0 bases and J 0 bases; nucleotides not matched to a gene: 12. This CDR3 has 19 amino acids. The CDR3, as DNA: TGTGCCATCAGTGAGTCATTCTTTTTCGGGACAGGAATGAACACTGAAGCTTTCTTT. Translating gives CAISESFFFGTGMNTEAFF.

The rearrangement joins TRBV7-8 to TRBJ1-6, with 8 bases that match TRBD1. J lost 6 bases, V lost 1 base, and 2 bases had no gene match. Germline CDR1 SGHVS, CDR2 FQNEAQ. The CDR3 covers 15 residues. The CDR3 region is CASSLGTGLNSPLHF. Written as DNA, the CDR3 is TGTGCCAGCAGCTTAGGGACAGGGCTTAATTCACCCCTCCACTTT.

This chain links TRBV4-3 with TRBJ1-3; D is ambiguous. CDR3 size: 16 residues. Germline CDR1 and CDR2: LGHNA and YSLEER. The germline V and J ends were trimmed by 0 bases and 1 base, with 10 bases remaining between them. CDR3 region: CASSQDVGRSGNTIYF. The DNA for the CDR3 is TGCGCCAGCAGCCAAGATGTAGGGCGGTCTGGAAACACCATATATTTT.

The rearrangement links TRBV23-1 to TRBJ1-1, with 8 bases that match TRBD1. TRBV23-1 is designated an ORF whose function remains uncertain. After removal of 0 bases from V and 3 bases from J, the junction contained 12 bases not matched to a gene. The CDR3 has 18 residues. The CDR3 region is CASSQSMTGERLDTEAFF. The CDR3 coding sequence is TGCGCCAGCAGTCAATCGATGACAGGGGAGCGGCTTGACACTGAAGCTTTCTTT.

This clone was counted a single time. V gene TRBV5-4 combines with J gene TRBJ2-2, with 10 nucleotides matching TRBD1. The CDR3 is 17 residues long. Germline V gene lookup returns CDR1 SGHNT and CDR2 YYREEE (reference sequence). Trimming removed 5 bases from V and 6 bases from J; junction bases left unmatched: 13. The DNA for the CDR3 is TGTGCCAGCAGTTTCCCCGCCGGGACAGGGGACCCCGGGGAGCTGTTTTTT. Protein sequence: CASSFPAGTGDPGELFF. Drawing the rest from reference TRBV5-4 and TRBJ2-2, the complete variable domain is ETGVTQSPTHLIKTRGQQVTLRCSSQSGHNTVSWYQQALGQGPQFIFQYYREEENGRGNFPPRFSGLQFPNYSSELNVNALELDDSALYLCASSFPAGTGDPGELFFGEGSRLTVL.

This sequence joins TRBV23-1 and TRBJ1-3; D call uncertain. TRBV23-1 is designated an ORF whose function remains uncertain. This CDR3 comprises 13 residues. V was pared by 4 bases and J by 4 bases, with 8 bases between. As DNA, the CDR3 is TGCGCCAGCAGTCCGGGTCAGGGAAACACCATATATTTT. It is translated as CASSPGQGNTIYF.

This chain links TRBV7-2 with TRBJ1-2, with no clear D. Germline CDR1 reads SGHTA; CDR2 reads FQGNSA. V lost 1 base, J lost 2 bases, and 17 bases lay in between. This CDR3 contains 17 residues. The CDR3 is CASSLVLGSKRNYGYTF. CDR3 nucleotide sequence: TGTGCCAGCAGCTTAGTTCTGGGCTCGAAGAGGAACTATGGCTACACCTTC.

The chain is built from TRBV5-1 and TRBJ1-1; 8 positions match TRBD1. The trim removed 0 bases at V and 7 bases at J, leaving 5 bases unmatched. CDR1 is SGHRS and CDR2 is YFSETQ in the germline V gene. The CDR3 spans 14 residues. This CDR3 is CASSLAGTGYEAFF. DNA of the CDR3: TGCGCCAGCAGCTTGGCTGGGACAGGCTATGAAGCTTTCTTT.

The CDR3 sequence: CASLSNQPQHF. In DNA, the CDR3 is TGTGCCAGCCTTAGCAATCAGCCCCAGCATTTT. V usage is TRBV19 and J usage is TRBJ1-5; D is unclear. With 9 bases removed from V and 0 bases from J, the gap between germline ends came to 3 bases. The CDR3 loop spans 11 amino acids. Germline CDR1 reads LNHDA; CDR2 reads SQIVND (reference sequence).

V usage is TRBV9 and J usage is TRBJ2-1; TRBD1 might be the D (6 bases). Looked up from germline, CDR1 is SGDLS and CDR2 is YYNGEE. V lost 0 bases to trimming and J lost 4 bases, with 14 bases between them. The CDR3 loop spans 16 amino acids. The CDR3 is CASSVAGTRTYNEQFF. CDR3 bases: TGTGCCAGCAGCGTAGCTGGGACAAGGACTTACAATGAGCAGTTCTTC.

This chain joins TRBV24-1 and TRBJ1-2; TRBD1 matches at 7 bases. Germline V gene data show CDR1 as KGHDR and CDR2 as SFDVKD. The V gene end was trimmed by 3 bases and the J gene end by 8 bases; junction bases not matched to a gene: 14. The CDR3 sequence is 16 residues long. The DNA of the CDR3 is TGTGCCACCAGTGATCGAAGCCTACCGACAGGGATCGGCTACACCTTC. Translated, it gives CATSDRSLPTGIGYTF.

This clone has more than one count but fewer than ten. This sequence joins TRBV5-1 and TRBJ1-6; no definite D call. The CDR3 spans 15 residues. Trimming stripped 1 base from V and 7 bases from J, with 12 bases between. Germline CDR1 and CDR2: SGHRS and YFSETQ. The CDR3 is CASSLSGFRNSPLHF. The CDR3 coding sequence is TGCGCCAGCAGCTTGTCGGGTTTCAGGAATTCACCCCTCCACTTT.

The V gene is TRBV27, the J gene TRBJ2-7; 8 bases match TRBD2. The CDR3 covers 15 residues. Germline V gives CDR1 MNHEY, CDR2 SMNVEV (reference sequence). V trimming: 8 bases; J trimming: 3 bases; junction bases outside the gene matches: 12. The CDR3 sequence: CASAPPGGGGYEQYF. CDR3 DNA sequence: TGTGCCAGCGCCCCACCCGGGGGGGGAGGCTACGAGCAGTACTTC.

V and J are TRBV30 and TRBJ2-2; 13 bases agree with TRBD2. V was pared by 4 bases and J by 4 bases, with 3 bases of the junction left unmatched. The CDR3 has 15 residues. The germline V gene has CDR1 GTSNPN and CDR2 SVGIG (reference sequence). CDR3 amino acids: CAWIWTSGSTGELFF. The CDR3 nucleotides are TGTGCCTGGATCTGGACTAGCGGGAGCACCGGGGAGCTGTTTTTT.